This entry concerns a single T cell receptor (beta chain). The specificity of this receptor is unknown. Base qualities are not recorded, but no much larger clone differs from it by a single base. The sample holds other DNA sequences that translate to the same CDR3. These data originate in a study of cytomegalovirus exposure and HLA in healthy donors (dated by TCRdb to the late 2010s). In the study overall: According to an earlier analysis of 550 to 750 of the donors, about 190 million T cells yielded 117 million unique TCR beta sequences and about 280 Gb of sequence data. About 310 gigabases of sequencing data and approximately 85 million unique TCR sequences were included in an early release covering 550 to 650 HLA-typed donors. Of the roughly 410 genotyped donors, 75% to 85% were placed in the genetic ancestry cluster associated with self-reported Caucasian donors. The aim of the study was to test whether cataloging public T cell receptors could identify signatures of past pathogen exposure. The study profiled the T cell repertoires of about 720 subjects by immunosequencing and related them to cytomegalovirus serostatus. In addition to the first cohort of approximately 650 subjects, a separate validation cohort of some 120 different subjects was used. The study combined high-throughput TCR immunosequencing, statistical association of individual TCRs with disease status, and machine learning to predict cytomegalovirus infection status. To study patterns of TCR occurrence, a later analysis re-analyzed previously published TCR beta repertoires from around 670 donors and added high-resolution HLA genotyping. Rather than using new phenotypic data, the later analysis identified candidate immune exposures from TCR beta sequences and from how often those sequences occurred across donors. In an earlier analysis of 587 of the donors, high-throughput TCR beta sequencing was used to judge whether each TCR beta V gene segment behaved as functional or pseudogenic. Donor age, sex, ethnicity and CMV serostatus were compiled together with the repertoire data. Genome-wide SNP genotypes for about 65% of the 666 donors were used in a later genetic analysis, which treated that subset as a discovery cohort. All discovery cohort repertoires had been generated using a single sequencing platform. HLA typing included class I and class II loci at four-digit resolution. The number of donors typed differed by locus, with roughly 629-640 for A, B, C, DRB1 and DQB1, approximately 500 for DQA1, 600 to 610 for DPA1, and around 460 for DPB1. Several DR-DQ haplotypes were handled as single units for association and clustering because linkage in the cohort was strong. Across roughly 420 genotyped donors of the cohort, an average of approximately 240,000 unique TCR beta nucleotide sequences per donor were sequenced, and around 19% of those sequences were non-productive.

Findings and caveats that apply to the study as a whole: The 87-base-pair reads could not distinguish some IMGT-functional V segments, including TRBV6-2 and TRBV6-3, so those segments were excluded. V-gene and J-gene trimming of TCR beta chains was associated with a missense DCLRE1C variant in a later genetic analysis, and the association was replicated in an independent cohort. A later analysis reported that several top co-occurrence clusters appeared linked to parvovirus B19, influenza, CMV and Epstein-Barr virus. CMV serostatus was the only immune exposure information available for the cohort. Linkage disequilibrium might explain the correlated functional status among segregating V segments, but an unknown experimental factor could not be ruled out. The classifier was reported to diagnose cytomegalovirus status with high specificity and sensitivity in both the original and validation cohorts. The study listed 164 TCR beta chains as associated with cytomegalovirus. According to a later analysis, most CMV-associated TCR beta chains appeared to be HLA-restricted, and the HLA associations seemed to be driven largely by CMV exposure. In an earlier analysis of around 500 of the donors, most TCR beta V segments appeared in productive rearrangements about 87% or about 30% of the time, broadly matching IMGT annotations. A later analysis found that TCR association rates varied across HLA loci, with DRB1 alleles showing the most associated TCRs and HLA-C alleles the fewest. Most TCR sequences were seen in very few donors, while some public TCRs were found in many individuals. In a later analysis, HLA-associated TCR beta chains were found to be more clonally expanded and to have lower generation probabilities than equally common non-associated chains. A later genetic analysis reported fewer N-insertions in productive TCRs among donors in an Asian-associated ancestry cluster than the roughly 640-donor mean. In vitro tests confirmed that a few of the cytomegalovirus-associated TCR beta chains recognize cytomegalovirus antigens. Sequencing depth was assumed to be roughly uniform across donors in the presence/absence analyses, though that assumption may not hold. Specific HLA alleles were associated with 15,000 to 20,000 TCR beta sequences at a false discovery rate of 0.05 in a later analysis. A further reported finding was that TCR beta sequences accurately predicted the HLA-A and HLA-B alleles for most subjects in the first cohort. In this cohort, only TCR beta chains were sequenced, and detectable features were limited by the absence of alpha or paired-chain data. When HLA alleles, especially DR and DQ, strongly co-occurred, attributing TCR associations to individual alleles was difficult. Because HLA typing was unavailable for some donors at each locus, only the typed subset was used in association tests. A cluster of highly shared sequence variants was judged likely to be a technical artifact of the sequencing pipeline. It was suggested by the authors that the approach could potentially be generalized to other disease states and immunological phenotypes. The earlier analysis of 587 of the donors excluded roughly 16 rarely observed V segments, including chromosome 9 orphons, because counts were too low.

In total, approximately 690 healthy bone marrow donors made up the cohort. All cohort members were sampled while nominally healthy, although unrecorded immune exposures were likely present. The donor was CMV seropositive and belonged to the group of 250 to 300 seropositive cohort members. A peripheral blood sample was collected from each donor, and TCR beta sequencing was performed on peripheral blood mononuclear cells. Genomic DNA was extracted from the blood cell samples with the Qiagen DNeasy Blood Extraction Kit. The junction shows trimming of 2 bases on V and 3 bases on J, and the gene matches do not reach 1 base of it. The CDR3, from cysteine to phenylalanine, totals 14 residues. The entry retains the CDR3 DNA only, 42 bases that are in frame from base 1. Via the germline V gene, CDR1 is SGHTA and CDR2 FQGNSA. Receptor libraries were prepared by the immunoSEQ multiplex PCR assay. For the multiplex PCR, a mixture combining 60 forward primers for TCR Vbeta segments and 13 reverse primers for TCR Jbeta segments was used. The CDR3 region of rearranged TCR beta genes was amplified from genomic DNA by a multiplex PCR assay. Amplified TCR beta libraries were sequenced as 87-base-pair reads on the Illumina HiSeq System. As for the authors' bioinformatics: In a later analysis, 80 million or so unique TCR beta chains were counted across the approximately 620 repertoires, and roughly 10 million of these chains were shared by at least two donors. Raw reads were error-corrected and collapsed into unique sequences by a nearest-neighbor algorithm in which closely related sequences were merged to remove PCR and sequencing errors. CDR3 sequences were aligned to IMGT reference sequences to assign V, D and J gene segments. For a sequence to be retained, a match of at least six nucleotides was required to both a V gene segment and a J gene segment. Rearrangements were classified as productive when the CDR3 lacked stop codons and remained in frame with V and J, and all other rearrangements were classified as non-productive. Following IMGT convention, CDR3 was defined as the stretch from the second conserved V-encoded cysteine up to the conserved J-encoded phenylalanine. The earlier analysis of about 610 of the donors excluded any sequence lacking an unambiguous match to a single V gene segment. In an earlier analysis of roughly 500 of the donors, V segments were called functional above 56.7% productive rearrangements and were called segregating when the between-donor standard deviation exceeded 5%. A statistical classification framework was built to diagnose cytomegalovirus status from the catalog of TCR beta chain sequences. In a later analysis, V and J genes were assigned by comparing TCR nucleotide sequences against IMGT/GENE-DB human TR gene sequences. A later analysis assigned CDR3 sequences and most-parsimonious VDJ recombination scenarios with the TCRdist pipeline. A later analysis defined each TCR beta chain by its CDR3 amino acid sequence plus V-gene family, and excluded reads lacking a unique V-gene family. To address suspected cross-contamination and a sequencing artifact, a later analysis removed around 600 highly shared, low-generation-probability nucleotide sequences. For each public chain, a later analysis derived a clonal expansion index from normalized ranks of inferred template counts within each repertoire. Generation probabilities in a later analysis came from a VDJ recombination model fitted to out-of-frame rearrangements, and those results were checked against IGoR. A later analysis scored TCR-TCR, TCR-HLA and TCR-CMV co-occurrence with hypergeometric tests, applying a repertoire-size bias correction to TCR pairs. False discovery rates were estimated in a later analysis by permuting HLA or CMV assignments 20 times. A later analysis grouped co-occurring TCRs with DBSCAN, adding TCRdist sequence similarity when clustering within HLA-allele-positive subsets. Repertoires with fewer than 30,000 or more than 120,000 public chains, plus five repertoires with anomalous nucleotide sharing, were excluded from co-occurrence clustering. Imported from immuneACCESS, the table was reduced by TCRdb to in-frame sequences with V and J called. These copies leave out some clones; in studies compared against another copy, an unresolved V gene accounts for under half, and the cause of the remainder is not known. Clonal size and the V and J genes are those of that table, whereas D and trimming came from the DNA. This sample is represented by about 140,000 clones; over 60% of them were singletons. The top ten clones comprise approximately 6.3% of the sample.

The sequence derives from a man in his forties in good health and CMV-seropositive. The sequencing input was PBMCs. The rearranged segments are TRBV7-2 and TRBJ2-7, and TRBD1 aligns with 10 junction nucleotides. The CDR3 region: CASSLRDRGYEQYF. The DNA sequence is as follows: TGTGCCAGCAGCTTACGGGACAGGGGCTACGAGCAGTACTTC.